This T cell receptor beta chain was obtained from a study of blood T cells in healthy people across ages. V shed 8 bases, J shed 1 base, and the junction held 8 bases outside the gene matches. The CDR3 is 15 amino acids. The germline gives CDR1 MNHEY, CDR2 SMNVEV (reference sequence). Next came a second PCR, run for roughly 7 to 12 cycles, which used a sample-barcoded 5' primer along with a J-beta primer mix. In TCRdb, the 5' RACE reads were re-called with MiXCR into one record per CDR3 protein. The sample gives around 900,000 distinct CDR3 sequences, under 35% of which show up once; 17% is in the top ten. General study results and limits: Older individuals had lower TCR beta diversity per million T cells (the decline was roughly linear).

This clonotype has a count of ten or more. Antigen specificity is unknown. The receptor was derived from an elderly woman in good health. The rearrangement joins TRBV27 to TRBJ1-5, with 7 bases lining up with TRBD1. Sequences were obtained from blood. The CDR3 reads CASRIQGGSNQPQHF. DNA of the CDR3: TGTGCCAGCCGTATTCAGGGGGGAAGCAATCAGCCCCAGCATTTT.